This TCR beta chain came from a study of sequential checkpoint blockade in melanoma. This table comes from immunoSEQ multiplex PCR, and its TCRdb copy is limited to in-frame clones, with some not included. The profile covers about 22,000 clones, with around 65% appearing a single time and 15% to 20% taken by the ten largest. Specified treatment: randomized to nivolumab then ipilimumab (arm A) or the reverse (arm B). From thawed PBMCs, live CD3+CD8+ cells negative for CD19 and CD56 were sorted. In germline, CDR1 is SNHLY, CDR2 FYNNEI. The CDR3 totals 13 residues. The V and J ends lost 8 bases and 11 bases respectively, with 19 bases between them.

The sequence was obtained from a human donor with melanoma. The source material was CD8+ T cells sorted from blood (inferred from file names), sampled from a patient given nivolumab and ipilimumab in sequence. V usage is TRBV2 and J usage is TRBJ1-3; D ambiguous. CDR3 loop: CASQPYTPHAIYF. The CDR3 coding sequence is TGTGCCAGCCAACCCTATACCCCGCACGCCATATATTTT.